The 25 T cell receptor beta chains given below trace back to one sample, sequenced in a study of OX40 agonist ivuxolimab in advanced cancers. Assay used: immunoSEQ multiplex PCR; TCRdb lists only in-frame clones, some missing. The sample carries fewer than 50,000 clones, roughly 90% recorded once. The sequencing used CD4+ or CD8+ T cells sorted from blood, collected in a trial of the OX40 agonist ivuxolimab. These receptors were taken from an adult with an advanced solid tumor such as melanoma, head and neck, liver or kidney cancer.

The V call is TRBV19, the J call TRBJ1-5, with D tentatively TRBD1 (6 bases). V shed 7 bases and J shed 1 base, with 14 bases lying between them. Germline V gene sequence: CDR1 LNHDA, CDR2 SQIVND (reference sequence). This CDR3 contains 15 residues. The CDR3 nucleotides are TGTGCCAGTACCCAACAGGGAGGCAGCAATCAGCCCCAGCATTTT. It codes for CASTQQGGSNQPQHF.

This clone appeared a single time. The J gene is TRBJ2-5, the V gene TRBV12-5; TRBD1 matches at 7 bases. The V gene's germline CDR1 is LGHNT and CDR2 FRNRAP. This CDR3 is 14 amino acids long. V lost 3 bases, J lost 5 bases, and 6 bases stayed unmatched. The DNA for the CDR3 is TGTGCTAGTGGTTTACGGGGACAGTTGGAGACCCAGTACTTC. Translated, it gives CASGLRGQLETQYF.

CDR3 region: CASSWGGSGGIYNEQFF. The CDR3 DNA is TGTGCCAGCAGCTGGGGCGGGAGCGGAGGGATTTACAATGAGCAGTTCTTC. The chain is built from TRBV7-6 and TRBJ2-1, with 7 bases matching TRBD2. Germline-derived CDR1 and CDR2 are SGHVS and FNYEAQ. Unmatched junction bases numbered 13, after V lost 4 bases and J lost 4 bases. The CDR3 sequence is 17 residues long.

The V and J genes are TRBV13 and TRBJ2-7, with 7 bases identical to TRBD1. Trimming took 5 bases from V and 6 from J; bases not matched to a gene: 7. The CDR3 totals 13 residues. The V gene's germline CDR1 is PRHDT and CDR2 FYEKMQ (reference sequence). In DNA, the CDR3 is TGTGCCAGCAGCCCCGAGACAGGGTCCGAGCAGTACTTC. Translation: CASSPETGSEQYF.

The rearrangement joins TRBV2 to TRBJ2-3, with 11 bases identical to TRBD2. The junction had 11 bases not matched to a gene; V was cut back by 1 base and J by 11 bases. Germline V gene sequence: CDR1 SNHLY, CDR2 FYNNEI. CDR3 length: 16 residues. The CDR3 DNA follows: TGTGCCAGCAGTGAAGGGGGTCTAGCGGGAGGTCCAGGGCAGTATTTT. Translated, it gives CASSEGGLAGGPGQYF. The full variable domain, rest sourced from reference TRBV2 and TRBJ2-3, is EPEVTQTPSHQVTQMGQEVILRCVPISNHLYFYWYRQILGQKVEFLVSFYNNEISEKSEIFDDQFSVERPDGSNFTLKIRSTKLEDSAMYFCASSEGGLAGGPGQYFGPGTRLTVL.

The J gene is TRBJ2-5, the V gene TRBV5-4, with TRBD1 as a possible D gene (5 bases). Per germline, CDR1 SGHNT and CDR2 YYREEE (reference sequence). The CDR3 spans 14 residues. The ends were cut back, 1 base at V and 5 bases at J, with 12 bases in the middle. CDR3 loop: CASSLRQGQETQYF. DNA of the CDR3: TGTGCCAGCAGCTTGCGCCAGGGTCAGGAGACCCAGTACTTC.

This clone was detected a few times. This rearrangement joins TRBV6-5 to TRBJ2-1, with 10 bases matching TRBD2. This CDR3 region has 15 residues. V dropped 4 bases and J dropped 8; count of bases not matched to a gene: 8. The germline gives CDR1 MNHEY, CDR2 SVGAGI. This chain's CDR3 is CASSSPSGSRHEQFF. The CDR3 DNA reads TGTGCCAGCAGTTCCCCTAGCGGGAGTCGCCATGAGCAGTTCTTC.

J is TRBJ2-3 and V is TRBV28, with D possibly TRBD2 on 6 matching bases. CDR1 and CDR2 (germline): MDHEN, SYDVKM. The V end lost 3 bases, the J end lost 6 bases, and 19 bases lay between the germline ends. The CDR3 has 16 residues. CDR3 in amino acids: CASSFSTGEVTDTQYF. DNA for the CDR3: TGTGCCAGCAGTTTTTCAACGGGAGAAGTAACTGATACGCAGTATTTT.

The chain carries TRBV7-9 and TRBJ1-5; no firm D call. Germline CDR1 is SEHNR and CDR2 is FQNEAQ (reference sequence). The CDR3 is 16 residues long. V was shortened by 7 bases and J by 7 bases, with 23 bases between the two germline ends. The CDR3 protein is CASTPLIWDRPQPQHF. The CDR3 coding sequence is TGTGCCAGCACCCCTTTGATTTGGGATCGCCCGCAGCCCCAGCATTTT.

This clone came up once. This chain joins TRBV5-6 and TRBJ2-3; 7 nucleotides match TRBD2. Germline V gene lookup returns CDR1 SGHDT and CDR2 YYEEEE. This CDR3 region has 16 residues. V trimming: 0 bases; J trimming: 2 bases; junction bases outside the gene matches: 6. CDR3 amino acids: CASSLVRTRDTDTQYF. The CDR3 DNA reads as TGTGCCAGCAGCTTGGTCCGGACTAGAGACACAGATACGCAGTATTTT.

CDR3 nucleotide sequence: TGCGCCAGCAGCCAAGATTGGGGTTTCGAAAAACTGTTTTTT. Translation gives CASSQDWGFEKLFF. The gene calls are TRBV4-1 and TRBJ1-4, with unresolved D. Trimming removed 0 bases from V and 8 bases from J, with 10 bases in between. The germline gives CDR1 MGHRA, CDR2 YSYEKL. The CDR3 is 14 amino acids.

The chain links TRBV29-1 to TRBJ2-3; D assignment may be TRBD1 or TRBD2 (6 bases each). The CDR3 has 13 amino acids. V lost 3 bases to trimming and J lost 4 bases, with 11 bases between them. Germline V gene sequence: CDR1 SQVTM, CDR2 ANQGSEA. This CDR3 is CSVDGGRADTQYF. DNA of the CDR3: TGCAGCGTTGATGGGGGGCGAGCAGATACGCAGTATTTT.

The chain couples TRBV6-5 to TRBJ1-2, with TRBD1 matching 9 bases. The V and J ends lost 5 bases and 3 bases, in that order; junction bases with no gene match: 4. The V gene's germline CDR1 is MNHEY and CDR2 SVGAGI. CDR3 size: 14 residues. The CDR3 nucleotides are TGTGCCAGCAGTCCCGGGACAGGGTACTATGGCTACACCTTC. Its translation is CASSPGTGYYGYTF.

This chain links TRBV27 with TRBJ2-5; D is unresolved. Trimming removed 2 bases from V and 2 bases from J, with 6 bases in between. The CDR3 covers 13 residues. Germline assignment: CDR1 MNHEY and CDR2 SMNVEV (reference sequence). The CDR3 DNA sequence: TGTGCCAGCAGTTTAGCCAGGCAAGAGACCCAGTACTTC. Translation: CASSLARQETQYF.

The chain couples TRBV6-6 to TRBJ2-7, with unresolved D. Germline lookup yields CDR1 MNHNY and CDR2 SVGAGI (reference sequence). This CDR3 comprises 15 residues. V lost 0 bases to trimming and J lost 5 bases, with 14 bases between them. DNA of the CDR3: TGTGCCAGCAGTTACTCCCCAGGCCTAACCGACGAGCAGTACTTC. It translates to CASSYSPGLTDEQYF.

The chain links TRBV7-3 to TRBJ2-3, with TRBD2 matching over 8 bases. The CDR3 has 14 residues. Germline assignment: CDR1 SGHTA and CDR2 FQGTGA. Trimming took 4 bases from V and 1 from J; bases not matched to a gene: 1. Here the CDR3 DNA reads TGTGCCAGCAGCTCAGCGGGAGGCACAGATACGCAGTATTTT. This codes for CASSSAGGTDTQYF. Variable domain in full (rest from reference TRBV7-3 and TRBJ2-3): GAGVSQTPSNKVTEKGKYVELRCDPISGHTALYWYRQSLGQGPEFLIYFQGTGAADDSGLPNDRFFAVRPEGSVSTLKIQRTERGDSAVYLCASSSAGGTDTQYFGPGTRLTVL.

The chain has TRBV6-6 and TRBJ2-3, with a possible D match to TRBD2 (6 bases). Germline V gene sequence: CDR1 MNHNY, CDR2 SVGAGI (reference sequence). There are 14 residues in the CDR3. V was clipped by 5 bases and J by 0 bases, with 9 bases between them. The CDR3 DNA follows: TGTGCCAGCAGTCAAGCGGGTAGCACAGATACGCAGTATTTT. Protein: CASSQAGSTDTQYF.

The CDR3 DNA is TGTGCCAGCGAGGCCCGAGGGGGCGGGGAGCTGTTTTTT. Amino acids: CASEARGGGELFF. The chain has TRBV2 and TRBJ2-2, with a tentative D call TRBD1 (6 bases). The germline gives CDR1 SNHLY, CDR2 FYNNEI. Trimming stripped 8 bases from V and 7 bases from J, with 14 bases between. This CDR3 has 13 residues.

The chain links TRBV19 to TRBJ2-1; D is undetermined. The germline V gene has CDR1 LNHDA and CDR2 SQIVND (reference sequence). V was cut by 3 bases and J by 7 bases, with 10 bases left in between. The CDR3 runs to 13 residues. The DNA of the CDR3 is TGTGCCAGTAGTATTGTACCCTGGAATGAGCAGTTCTTC. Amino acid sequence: CASSIVPWNEQFF. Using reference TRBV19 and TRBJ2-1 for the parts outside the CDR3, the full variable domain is DGGITQSPKYLFRKEGQNVTLSCEQNLNHDAMYWYRQDPGQGLRLIYYSQIVNDFQKGDIAEGYSVSREKKESFPLTVTSAQKNPTAFYLCASSIVPWNEQFFGPGTRLTVL.

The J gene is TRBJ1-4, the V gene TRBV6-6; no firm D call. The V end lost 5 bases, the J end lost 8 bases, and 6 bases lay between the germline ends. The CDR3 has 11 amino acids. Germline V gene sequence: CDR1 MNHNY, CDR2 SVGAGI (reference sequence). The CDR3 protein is CASSAGEKLFF. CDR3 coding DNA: TGTGCCAGCAGTGCAGGAGAAAAACTGTTTTTT.

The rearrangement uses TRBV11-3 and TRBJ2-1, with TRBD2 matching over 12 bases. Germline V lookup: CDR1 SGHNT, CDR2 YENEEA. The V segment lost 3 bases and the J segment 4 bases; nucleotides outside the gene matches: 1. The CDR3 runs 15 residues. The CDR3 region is CASSFGLAGYNEQFF. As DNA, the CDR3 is TGTGCCAGCAGCTTCGGACTAGCGGGGTACAATGAGCAGTTCTTC. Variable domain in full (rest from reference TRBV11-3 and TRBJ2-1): EAGVVQSPRYKIIEKKQPVAFWCNPISGHNTLYWYLQNLGQGPELLIRYENEEAVDDSQLPKDRFSAERLKGVDSTLKIQPAELGDSAVYLCASSFGLAGYNEQFFGPGTRLTVL.

CDR3 residues: CASSHGLNTDTQYF. In DNA form, the CDR3 reads TGTGCCAGCAGTCACGGGTTAAACACAGATACGCAGTATTTT. The V call is TRBV28, the J call TRBJ2-3; D unresolved. The V end was cut by 5 bases, the J end by 2 bases, with 11 bases between. The CDR3 runs 14 residues. Germline V gives CDR1 MDHEN, CDR2 SYDVKM. Full variable domain (rest looked up from reference TRBV28 and TRBJ2-3): DVKVTQSSRYLVKRTGEKVFLECVQDMDHENMFWYRQDPGLGLRLIYFSYDVKMKEKGDIPEGYSVSREKKERFSLILESASTNQTSMYLCASSHGLNTDTQYFGPGTRLTVL.

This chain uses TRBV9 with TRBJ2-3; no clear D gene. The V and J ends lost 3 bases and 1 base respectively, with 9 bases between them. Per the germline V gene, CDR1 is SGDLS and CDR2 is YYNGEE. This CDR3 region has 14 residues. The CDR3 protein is CASSETRGTDTQYF. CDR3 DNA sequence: TGTGCCAGCAGCGAAACCCGTGGCACAGATACGCAGTATTTT.

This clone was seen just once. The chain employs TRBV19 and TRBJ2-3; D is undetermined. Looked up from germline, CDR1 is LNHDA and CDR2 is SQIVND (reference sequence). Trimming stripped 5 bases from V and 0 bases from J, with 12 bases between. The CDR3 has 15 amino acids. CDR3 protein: CASSPGPFSTDTQYF. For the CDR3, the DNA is TGTGCCAGTAGTCCCGGGCCCTTTAGCACAGATACGCAGTATTTT.

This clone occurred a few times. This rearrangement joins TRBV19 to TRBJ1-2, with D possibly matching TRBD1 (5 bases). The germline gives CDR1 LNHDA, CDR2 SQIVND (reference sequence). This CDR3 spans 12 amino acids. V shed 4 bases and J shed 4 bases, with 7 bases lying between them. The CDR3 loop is CASSTDSYGYTF. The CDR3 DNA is TGTGCCAGTAGTACTGACAGCTATGGCTACACCTTC.